The next 20 T cell receptor beta chains were all read from a single sample in a study of T cell clones after liver transplantation. The protocol was immunoSEQ multiplex PCR, while the TCRdb copy is restricted to in-frame clones and leaves out a portion. Of several thousand clones listed, approximately 79% were seen once; the top ten hold about 17%. The sample here was CD8+ T cells from blood, taken before liver transplant. These receptors all come from a human donor who received a liver transplant.

The CDR3 DNA follows: TGCAGCGTTTATCTAGCGGGAGTTTCTGGCGAGCAGTACTTC. Residues: CSVYLAGVSGEQYF. The V and J genes are TRBV29-1 and TRBJ2-7, with 10 positions matching TRBD2. Germline V gene data show CDR1 as SQVTM and CDR2 as ANQGSEA. CDR3 size: 14 residues. V shed 5 bases and J 6 bases; nucleotides not matched to a gene: 10.

V is TRBV4-3 and J is TRBJ2-1, with D possibly TRBD1 on 5 matching bases. This CDR3 is 18 amino acids long. The V end lost 0 bases, the J end lost 7 bases, and 22 bases lay between the germline ends. The germline CDR1 and CDR2 sequences are LGHNA and YSLEER. CDR3 residues: CASSQDSPGWDFRNEQFF. CDR3 nucleotides: TGCGCCAGCAGCCAAGATTCCCCAGGGTGGGATTTTAGGAATGAGCAGTTCTTC.

The CDR3 sequence is CASSDGGGSYNEQFF. The CDR3 bases are TGTGCCAGCAGTGACGGCGGGGGATCCTACAATGAGCAGTTCTTC. The V gene is TRBV6-4, the J gene TRBJ2-1; TRBD2 matches at 7 bases. In germline, CDR1 is MRHNA, CDR2 SNTAGT. The CDR3 sequence is 15 residues long. The junction had 2 bases not matched to a gene; V was cut back by 2 bases and J by 1 base.

The V gene is TRBV27, the J gene TRBJ2-1; 10 nucleotides align to TRBD2. V lost 2 bases to trimming and J lost 7 bases; unmatched junction nucleotides: 11. The CDR3 totals 17 residues. Germline-derived CDR1 and CDR2 are MNHEY and SMNVEV (reference sequence). CDR3 coding DNA: TGTGCCAGCAGTTTAAGGGGGGCTAGCGGGAGAGTAAATGAGCAGTTCTTC. This codes for CASSLRGASGRVNEQFF.

The V and J genes are TRBV23-1 and TRBJ1-4, with TRBD1 identical over 12 bases. TRBV23-1 is given ORF status, its function remaining uncertain. There are 19 residues in the CDR3. V dropped 3 bases and J dropped 7; count of bases not matched to a gene: 15. Written as DNA, the CDR3 is TGCGCCAGCAGTCACCTCCGGGACAGGGGGCGAAAGAGGCGTGAAAAACTGTTTTTT. Amino acids: CASSHLRDRGRKRREKLFF.

The rearrangement uses TRBV2 and TRBJ1-5; possible D gene TRBD1, 6 bases. This CDR3 has 16 residues. Trimming pared 1 base from V and 5 bases from J, leaving 15 bases between. CDR1 and CDR2 (germline): SNHLY, FYNNEI. CDR3: CASSEGGGVLYQPQHF. The CDR3 bases are TGTGCCAGCAGTGAAGGCGGGGGCGTATTATATCAGCCCCAGCATTTT.

The V call is TRBV9, the J call TRBJ1-5; D perhaps matches TRBD1 (5 bases). This CDR3 has 15 residues. CDR1 is SGDLS and CDR2 is YYNGEE in the germline V gene. V was cut by 3 bases and J by 5 bases, with 15 bases left in between. CDR3 DNA sequence: TGTGCCAGCAGCGATACGGGGGATCCCCATCAGCCCCAGCATTTT. Protein sequence: CASSDTGDPHQPQHF.

A remark on this clone: At one end, the junction sequence differs from germline, possibly due to a read error. The chain recombines TRBV10-2 with TRBJ2-6, with 9 bases identical to TRBD1. This CDR3 region has 13 residues. Per the germline V gene, CDR1 is WSHSY and CDR2 is SAAADI. This CDR3 reads CASREQGANVLTF. Written as DNA, the CDR3 is TGCGCCAGCAGGGAACAGGGGGCAAACGTCCTGACTTTC.

The gene calls are TRBV6-4 and TRBJ2-2; possibly TRBD2 for D (6 bases). The ends were cut back, 3 bases at V and 5 bases at J, with 16 bases in the middle. CDR1 is MRHNA, CDR2 SNTAGT, per germline. The CDR3 totals 16 residues. The CDR3 bases are TGTGCCAGCAGTGATTTAGCCTCGGGGGAAACCGGGGAGCTGTTTTTT. This translates into CASSDLASGETGELFF.

The chain is built from TRBV6-5 and TRBJ2-7; maybe TRBD2 (7 bases). The V gene's germline CDR1 is MNHEY and CDR2 SVGAGI. Trimming cost V 6 bases and J 6 bases, with 21 bases left between them. The CDR3 contains 15 residues. The CDR3 here is CASSPMGGGGFEQYF. Here the CDR3 DNA reads TGTGCCAGCAGCCCCATGGGGGGCGGGGGCTTCGAGCAGTACTTC.

The chain combines TRBV27 with TRBJ2-1; tentatively, D is TRBD2 (6 bases). V shed 0 bases and J shed 5 bases, with 17 bases lying between them. Per germline, CDR1 MNHEY and CDR2 SMNVEV (reference sequence). This CDR3 is built from 17 residues. The DNA of the CDR3 is TGTGCCAGCAGTTTATCGGAGGGAGCAAGGCGCCACAATGAGCAGTTCTTC. Amino acid sequence: CASSLSEGARRHNEQFF.

This chain links TRBV27 with TRBJ1-4, with TRBD1 matching 9 bases. Trimming took 4 bases from V and 7 from J; bases not matched to a gene: 10. Germline V gene data show CDR1 as MNHEY and CDR2 as SMNVEV (reference sequence). The CDR3 length is 16 residues. The CDR3 DNA sequence: TGTGCCAGCAGTTCCGTTGGGACAGGGTTAGTTGAAAAACTGTTTTTT. This sequence encodes CASSSVGTGLVEKLFF. Full variable domain (outside the CDR3, taken from reference TRBV27 and TRBJ1-4): EAQVTQNPRYLITVTGKKLTVTCSQNMNHEYMSWYRQDPGLGLRQIYYSMNVEVTDKGDVPEGYKVSRKEKRNFPLILESPSPNQTSLYFCASSSVGTGLVEKLFFGSGTQLSVL.

The rearrangement uses TRBV27 and TRBJ1-1, with D maybe TRBD1 (6 bases). Trimming shortened V by 4 bases and J by 3 bases, and 12 bases separated the two germline ends. This CDR3 is 14 amino acids long. CDR1 is MNHEY and CDR2 is SMNVEV in the germline V gene (reference sequence). The CDR3 here is CASSWSQGYTEAFF. The CDR3, as DNA: TGTGCCAGCAGTTGGTCCCAGGGGTACACTGAAGCTTTCTTT.

V and J are TRBV27 and TRBJ2-1; 12 bases agree with TRBD2. V shed 5 bases and J 6 bases; nucleotides not matched to a gene: 14. This CDR3 has 18 residues. Germline V gives CDR1 MNHEY, CDR2 SMNVEV (reference sequence). CDR3 amino acids: CASSPTSGSVLDGNEQFF. The CDR3 DNA reads TGTGCCAGCAGTCCGACTAGCGGGAGTGTTTTAGACGGCAATGAGCAGTTCTTC.

V and J are TRBV6-5 and TRBJ1-1; D uncertain. The CDR3 extends over 11 amino acids. The germline gives CDR1 MNHEY, CDR2 SVGAGI. Trimming pared 8 bases from V and 3 bases from J, leaving 7 bases between. This CDR3 is CASGEDTEAFF. In DNA form, the CDR3 reads TGTGCCAGCGGGGAGGACACTGAAGCTTTCTTT.

J is TRBJ1-2 and V is TRBV19; TRBD1 agrees at 7 bases. The CDR3 consists of 12 residues. Germline assignment: CDR1 LNHDA and CDR2 SQIVND (reference sequence). V shed 6 bases, J shed 6 bases, and the junction held 4 bases outside the gene matches. CDR3 loop: CASSIQGHGYTF. CDR3 nucleotides: TGTGCCAGTAGCATACAGGGGCATGGCTACACCTTC.

The rearrangement links TRBV4-3 to TRBJ1-4, with D perhaps TRBD1 (6 bases). V lost 0 bases to trimming and J lost 6 bases, with 17 bases between them. Per the germline V gene, CDR1 is LGHNA and CDR2 is YSLEER. CDR3 length equals 17 residues. In nucleotides, the CDR3 is TGCGCCAGCAGCCAAGATTGGTCGGGGGGCCGGGATGAAAAACTGTTTTTT. Its translation: CASSQDWSGGRDEKLFF.

V gene TRBV9 combines with J gene TRBJ2-3, with TRBD2 as a possible D gene (7 bases). The germline gives CDR1 SGDLS, CDR2 YYNGEE. This CDR3 has 15 amino acids. V lost 3 bases to trimming and J lost 6 bases, with 17 bases between them. CDR3 protein: CASSEGVGTTDTQYF. CDR3 sequence (DNA): TGTGCCAGCAGCGAGGGGGTGGGGACTACGGATACGCAGTATTTT. Full variable domain (outside the CDR3, taken from reference TRBV9 and TRBJ2-3): DSGVTQTPKHLITATGQRVTLRCSPRSGDLSVYWYQQSLDQGLQFLIQYYNGEERAKGNILERFSAQQFPDLHSELNLSSLELGDSALYFCASSEGVGTTDTQYFGPGTRLTVL.

The CDR3 nucleotides are TGTGCCAGCAGTGAAGCCGGTACAGAAGCTTTCTTT. The encoded protein is CASSEAGTEAFF. The chain carries TRBV2 and TRBJ1-1; D uncertain. This CDR3 has 12 amino acids. V lost 0 bases and J 8 bases, leaving 7 bases between the germline ends. Germline V gene lookup returns CDR1 SNHLY and CDR2 FYNNEI.

The chain joins TRBV5-4 to TRBJ2-7; possibly TRBD1 or TRBD2 for D (5 bases each). V dropped 4 bases and J dropped 2 bases, with 13 bases sitting between them. The CDR3 sequence is 14 residues long. The V gene's germline CDR1 is SGHNT and CDR2 YYREEE (reference sequence). CDR3 DNA: TGTGCCAGCAGCGTCCGGGACCGCGCCTACGAGCAGTACTTC. This gives the protein CASSVRDRAYEQYF.